This T cell receptor (beta chain) came from a study of identical twins. Per the germline V gene, CDR1 is SGHDT and CDR2 is YYEEEE. Trimming removed 4 bases from V and 5 bases from J; junction bases left unmatched: 12. This CDR3 has 18 amino acids. Via MiXCR, TCRdb re-called the 5' RACE reads, giving one row per CDR3 protein. The top ten clones hold roughly 1.5% of a sample with 700,000 to 950,000 distinct CDR3 sequences, about 12% of them seen once. This clonotype was observed a handful of times. The data were also submitted as part of a second study, on yellow fever vaccine responses in identical twins.

This chain connects TRBV5-6 to TRBJ2-1, with 13 positions matching TRBD2. Sequenced sample: PBMCs. This TCR derives from a woman aged 18 to 35 in good health. The CDR3 region has the DNA TGTGCCAGCAGCCCCCCGGGACTAGCGGGATCTAACAACAATGAGCAGTTCTTC. Amino acid sequence: CASSPPGLAGSNNNEQFF.